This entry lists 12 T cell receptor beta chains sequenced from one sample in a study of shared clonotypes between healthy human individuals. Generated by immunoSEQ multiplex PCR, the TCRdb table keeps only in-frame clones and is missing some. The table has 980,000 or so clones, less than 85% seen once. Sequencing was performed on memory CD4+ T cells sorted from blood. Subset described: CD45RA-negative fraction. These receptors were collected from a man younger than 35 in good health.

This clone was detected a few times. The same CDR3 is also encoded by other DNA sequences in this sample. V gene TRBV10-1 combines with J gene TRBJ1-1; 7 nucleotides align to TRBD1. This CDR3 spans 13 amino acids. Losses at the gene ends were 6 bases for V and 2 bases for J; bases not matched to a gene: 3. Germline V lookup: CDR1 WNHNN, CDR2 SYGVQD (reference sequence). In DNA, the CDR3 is TGCGCCAGCAGCCGGACAGGAAACACTGAAGCTTTCTTT. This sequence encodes CASSRTGNTEAFF.

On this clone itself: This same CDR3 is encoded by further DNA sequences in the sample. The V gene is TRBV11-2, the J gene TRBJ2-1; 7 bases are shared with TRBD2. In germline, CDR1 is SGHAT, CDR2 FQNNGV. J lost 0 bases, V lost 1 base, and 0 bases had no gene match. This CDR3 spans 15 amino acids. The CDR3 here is CASSLGGSSYNEQFF. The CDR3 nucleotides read TGTGCCAGCAGCTTAGGCGGGAGCTCCTACAATGAGCAGTTCTTC.

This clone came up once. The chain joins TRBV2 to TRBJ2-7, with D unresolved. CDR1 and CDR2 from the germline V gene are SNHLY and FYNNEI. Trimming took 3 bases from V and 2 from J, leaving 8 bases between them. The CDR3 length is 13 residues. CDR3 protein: CASSELVPYEQYF. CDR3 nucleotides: TGTGCCAGCAGTGAGCTGGTCCCCTACGAGCAGTACTTC.

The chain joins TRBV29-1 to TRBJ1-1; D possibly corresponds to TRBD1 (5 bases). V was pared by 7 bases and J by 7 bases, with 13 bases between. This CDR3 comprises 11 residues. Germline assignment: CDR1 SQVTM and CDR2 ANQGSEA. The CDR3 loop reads CSGWVGDEAFF. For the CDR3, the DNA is TGCAGCGGATGGGTAGGGGATGAAGCTTTCTTT. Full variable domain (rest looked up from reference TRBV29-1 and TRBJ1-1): SAVISQKPSRDICQRGTSLTIQCQVDSQVTMMFWYRQQPGQSLTLIATANQGSEATYESGFVIDKFPISRPNLTFSTLTVSNMSPEDSSIYLCSGWVGDEAFFGQGTRLTVV.

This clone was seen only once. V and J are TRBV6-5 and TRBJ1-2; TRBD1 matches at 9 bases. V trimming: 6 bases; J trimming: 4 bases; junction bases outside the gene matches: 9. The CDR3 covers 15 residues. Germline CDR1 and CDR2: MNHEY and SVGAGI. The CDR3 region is CASSAPGQGVYGYTF. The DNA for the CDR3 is TGTGCCAGCAGCGCACCGGGACAGGGCGTCTATGGCTACACCTTC.

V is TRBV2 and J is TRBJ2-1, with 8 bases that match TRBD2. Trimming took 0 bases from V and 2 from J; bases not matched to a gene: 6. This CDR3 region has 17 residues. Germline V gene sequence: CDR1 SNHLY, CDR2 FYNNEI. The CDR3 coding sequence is TGTGCCAGCAGTGAAGCGCTTGCGGGAGGACCCTACAATGAGCAGTTCTTC. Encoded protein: CASSEALAGGPYNEQFF.

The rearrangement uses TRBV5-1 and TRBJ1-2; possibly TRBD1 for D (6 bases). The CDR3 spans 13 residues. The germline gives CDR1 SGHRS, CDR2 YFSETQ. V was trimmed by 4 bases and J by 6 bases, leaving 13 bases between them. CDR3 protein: CASSEIQGNGYTF. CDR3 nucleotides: TGCGCCAGCAGCGAAATTCAGGGGAATGGCTACACCTTC.

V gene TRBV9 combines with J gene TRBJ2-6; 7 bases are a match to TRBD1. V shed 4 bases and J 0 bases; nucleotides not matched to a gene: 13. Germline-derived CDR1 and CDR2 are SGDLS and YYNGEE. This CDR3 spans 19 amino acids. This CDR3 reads CASSLGSGTDHSGANVLTF. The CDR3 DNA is TGTGCCAGCAGCCTAGGCTCCGGGACAGATCACTCTGGGGCCAACGTCCTGACTTTC.

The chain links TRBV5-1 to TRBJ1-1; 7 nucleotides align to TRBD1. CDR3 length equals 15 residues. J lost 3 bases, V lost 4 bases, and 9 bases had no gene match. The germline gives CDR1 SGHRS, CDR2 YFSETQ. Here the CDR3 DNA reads TGCGCCAGCAGCAAGTCGACAGGGCGGGACACTGAAGCTTTCTTT. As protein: CASSKSTGRDTEAFF.

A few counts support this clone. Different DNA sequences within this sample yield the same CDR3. The CDR3 coding sequence is TGTGCCAGCAGTGTACAGGGAGCGAACACTGAAGCTTTCTTT. It is translated as CASSVQGANTEAFF. The chain uses TRBV6-1 and TRBJ1-1; TRBD1 is a possible D gene (6 bases). Germline lookup yields CDR1 MNHNS and CDR2 SASEGT. This CDR3 contains 14 residues. V lost 4 bases and J 1 base, leaving 10 bases between the germline ends.

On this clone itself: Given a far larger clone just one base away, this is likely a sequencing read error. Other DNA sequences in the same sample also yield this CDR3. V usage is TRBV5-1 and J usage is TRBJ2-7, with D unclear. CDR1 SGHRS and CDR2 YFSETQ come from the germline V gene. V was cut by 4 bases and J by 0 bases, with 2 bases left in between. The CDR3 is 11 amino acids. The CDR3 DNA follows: TGCGCCAGCAGCGACTCCTACGAGCAGTACTTC. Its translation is CASSDSYEQYF.

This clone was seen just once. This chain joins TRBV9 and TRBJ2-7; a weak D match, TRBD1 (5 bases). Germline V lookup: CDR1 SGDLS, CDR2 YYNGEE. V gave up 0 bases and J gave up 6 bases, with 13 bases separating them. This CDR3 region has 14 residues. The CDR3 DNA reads TGTGCCAGCAGCGTAGCGGGCCATGGGGCCGAGCAGTACTTC. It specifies CASSVAGHGAEQYF.